The TCR beta chain under discussion was sequenced for a study of shared clonotypes between healthy human individuals. As to this clone: The antigen is undetermined.

Findings and caveats of the study: Naive CD4 clonotypes were shared across a handful of donors at roughly 5.5%.

Naive CD8 cells lacked CD45RO, underwent positive selection for CCR7 and left out terminally differentiated effector memory CD45RA+ cells. This CDR3 region has 15 residues. Germline V gene data show CDR1 as SGDLS and CDR2 as YYNGEE. The junction had 6 bases not matched to a gene; V was cut back by 3 bases and J by 4 bases. Data came from immunoSEQ multiplex PCR; TCRdb stores just in-frame clones and leaves some out. The table shows 2 million to 2.5 million clones, with about 95% occurring only once. The sequence was collected from a man younger than 35 in good health. Sequencing input: naive CD8+ T cells sorted from blood. The chain employs TRBV9 and TRBJ2-3; 9 bases line up with TRBD2. CDR3 in amino acids: CASSGRGRASDTQYF. CDR3 nucleotides: TGTGCCAGCAGCGGACGCGGGAGGGCCTCAGATACGCAGTATTTT. The full variable domain, in which reference TRBV9 and TRBJ2-3 provide the parts outside the CDR3, is DSGVTQTPKHLITATGQRVTLRCSPRSGDLSVYWYQQSLDQGLQFLIQYYNGEERAKGNILERFSAQQFPDLHSELNLSSLELGDSALYFCASSGRGRASDTQYFGPGTRLTVL.